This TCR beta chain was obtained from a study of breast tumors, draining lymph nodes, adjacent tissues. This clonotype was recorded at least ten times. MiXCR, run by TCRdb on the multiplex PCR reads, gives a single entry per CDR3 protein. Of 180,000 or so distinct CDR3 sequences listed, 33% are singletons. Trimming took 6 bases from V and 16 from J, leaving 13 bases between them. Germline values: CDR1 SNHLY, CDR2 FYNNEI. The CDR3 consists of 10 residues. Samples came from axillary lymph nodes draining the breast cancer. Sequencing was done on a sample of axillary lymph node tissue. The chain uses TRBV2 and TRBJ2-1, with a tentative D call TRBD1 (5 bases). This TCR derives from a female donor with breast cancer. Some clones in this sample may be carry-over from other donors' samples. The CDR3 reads CASRQALDFF. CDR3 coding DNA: TGTGCCAGCAGACAGGCGCTAGATTTCTTC.